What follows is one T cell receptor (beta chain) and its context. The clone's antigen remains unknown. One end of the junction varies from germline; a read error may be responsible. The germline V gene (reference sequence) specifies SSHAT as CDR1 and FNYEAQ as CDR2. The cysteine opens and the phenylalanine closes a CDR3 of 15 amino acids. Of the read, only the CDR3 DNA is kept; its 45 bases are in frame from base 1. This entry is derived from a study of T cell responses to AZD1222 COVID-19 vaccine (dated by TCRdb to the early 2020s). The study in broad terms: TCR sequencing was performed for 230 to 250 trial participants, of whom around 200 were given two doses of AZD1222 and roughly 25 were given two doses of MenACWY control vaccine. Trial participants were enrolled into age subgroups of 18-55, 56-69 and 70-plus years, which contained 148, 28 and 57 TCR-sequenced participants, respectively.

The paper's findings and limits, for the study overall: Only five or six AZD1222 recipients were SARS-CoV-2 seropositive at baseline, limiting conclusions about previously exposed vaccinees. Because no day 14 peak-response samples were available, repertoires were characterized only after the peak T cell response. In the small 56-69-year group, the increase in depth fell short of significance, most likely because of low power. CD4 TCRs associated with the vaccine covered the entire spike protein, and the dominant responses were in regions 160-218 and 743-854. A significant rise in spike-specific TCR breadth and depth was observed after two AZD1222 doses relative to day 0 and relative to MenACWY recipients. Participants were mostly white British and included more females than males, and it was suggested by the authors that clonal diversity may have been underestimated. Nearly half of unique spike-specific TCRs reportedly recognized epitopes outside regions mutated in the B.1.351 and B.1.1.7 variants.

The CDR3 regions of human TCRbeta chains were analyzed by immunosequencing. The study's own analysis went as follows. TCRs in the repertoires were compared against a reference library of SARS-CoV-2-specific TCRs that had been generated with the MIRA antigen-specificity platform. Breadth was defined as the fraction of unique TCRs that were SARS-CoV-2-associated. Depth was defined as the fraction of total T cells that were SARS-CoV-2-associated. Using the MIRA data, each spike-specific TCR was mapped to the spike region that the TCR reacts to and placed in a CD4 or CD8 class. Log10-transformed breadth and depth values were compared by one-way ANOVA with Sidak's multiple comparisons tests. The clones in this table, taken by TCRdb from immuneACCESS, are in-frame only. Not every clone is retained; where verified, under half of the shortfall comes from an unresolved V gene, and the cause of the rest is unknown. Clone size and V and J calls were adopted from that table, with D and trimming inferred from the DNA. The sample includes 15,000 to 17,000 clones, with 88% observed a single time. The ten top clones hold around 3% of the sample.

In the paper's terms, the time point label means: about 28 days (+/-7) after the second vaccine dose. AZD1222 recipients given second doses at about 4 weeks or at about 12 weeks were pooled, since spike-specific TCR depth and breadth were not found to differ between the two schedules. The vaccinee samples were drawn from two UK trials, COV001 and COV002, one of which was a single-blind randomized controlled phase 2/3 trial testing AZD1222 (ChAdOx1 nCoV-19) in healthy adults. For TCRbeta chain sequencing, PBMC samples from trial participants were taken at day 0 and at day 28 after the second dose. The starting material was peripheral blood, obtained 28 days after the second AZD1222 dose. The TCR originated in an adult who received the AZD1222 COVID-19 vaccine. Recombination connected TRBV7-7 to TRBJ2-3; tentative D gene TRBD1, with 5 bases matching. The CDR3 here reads CASSFGIGVADTQYF. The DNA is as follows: TGTGCTAGCAGCTTTGGCATAGGGGTGGCAGATACGCAGTATTTT. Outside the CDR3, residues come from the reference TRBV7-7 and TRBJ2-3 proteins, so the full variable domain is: GAGVSQSPRYKVTKRGQDVTLRCDPISSHATLYWYQQALGQGPEFLTYFNYEAQPDKSGLPSDRFSAERPEGSISTLTIQRTEQRDSAMYRCASSFGIGVADTQYFGPGTRLTVL.